A selection of T cell receptor beta chains follows, all from one sample in a study of blood T cell repertoires in COVID-19. TCRdb keeps only in-frame clones here, not all; method: immunoSEQ multiplex PCR. Of 250,000 to 350,000 clones listed, about nine tenths are singletons. What was sequenced was peripheral blood. The receptor set was obtained from a woman in her 50s with COVID-19, enrolled during active disease. Both conserved end residues are part of each CDR3. D genes are given only for firm matches. Where a row states a size, it is once, few, many or the class of an expanded clone; other rows omit it.

V: TRBV6-5; size: .; J: TRBJ2-4; D: .; DNA: TGTGCCAGCAAGGGAGATCTAGCCAAAAACATTCAGTACTTC; CDR3: CASKGDLAKNIQYF
V: TRBV5-6; size: .; J: TRBJ1-5; D: TRBD1; DNA: TGTGCCAGCAGCCTTTGGACAGGGGCCTCTAATCAGCCCCAGCATTTT; CDR3: CASSLWTGASNQPQHF
V: TRBV30; size: once; J: TRBJ2-5; D: TRBD1; DNA: TGTGCCTGGACCGGGACAGGGCTTTTAGAGACCCAGTACTTC; CDR3: CAWTGTGLLETQYF
V: TRBV3-1/TRBV3-2; size: .; J: TRBJ1-4; D: .; DNA: TGTGCCAGCAGCCTGGCCAGGGTGGGTGAAAAACTGTTTTTT; CDR3: CASSLARVGEKLFF
V: TRBV2; size: .; J: TRBJ2-5; D: .; DNA: TGTGCCAGCAACTTGGAGACCCAGTACTTC; CDR3: CASNLETQYF
V: TRBV4-2; size: .; J: TRBJ2-1; D: TRBD1; DNA: TGTGCCAGCAGCCAAGACGGGACAGGGGTCAATGAGCAGTTCTTC; CDR3: CASSQDGTGVNEQFF
V: TRBV19; size: once; J: TRBJ2-5; D: .; DNA: TGTGCCAGTAGTAGGGGCGTGCAGTCTCAAGAGACCCAGTACTTC; CDR3: CASSRGVQSQETQYF
V: TRBV6-5; size: .; J: TRBJ1-3; D: .; DNA: TGTGCCAGCAGTCGCGGGAGTTTTTCTGGAAACACCATATATTTT; CDR3: CASSRGSFSGNTIYF
V: TRBV5-1; size: .; J: TRBJ2-2; D: .; DNA: TGCGCCAGCAGCTTGCCTCGGACAGCGAACACCGGGGAGCTGTTTTTT; CDR3: CASSLPRTANTGELFF
V: TRBV19; size: .; J: TRBJ2-7; D: .; DNA: TGTGCCAGTAGTTTATCGGACAGCTACGAGCAGTACTTC; CDR3: CASSLSDSYEQYF
V: TRBV3-1/TRBV3-2; size: .; J: TRBJ2-3; D: TRBD1; DNA: TGTGCCAGCAGCACCCGGGACAGACGAGCAGATACGCAGTATTTT; CDR3: CASSTRDRRADTQYF
V: TRBV21-1; size: .; J: TRBJ2-1; D: .; DNA: TGTGCCAGCAGCAGGGGCGGGGGTGTATACAATGAGCAGTTCTTC; CDR3: CASSRGGGVYNEQFF
V: TRBV20-1; size: few; J: TRBJ2-3; D: .; DNA: TGCGGGAGTCAAGTTTCAGATACGCAGTATTTT; CDR3: CGSQVSDTQYF
V: TRBV21-1; size: .; J: TRBJ2-7; D: .; DNA: TGTGCCAGCAGCGGGCGACAGGCTTTTCGAAACGAGCAGTACTTC; CDR3: CASSGRQAFRNEQYF
V: TRBV7-9; size: .; J: TRBJ2-3; D: TRBD2; DNA: TGTGCCAGCAGCCTCGCGGGAGGGCCTCGGGATACGCAGTATTTT; CDR3: CASSLAGGPRDTQYF
V: TRBV7-2; size: .; J: TRBJ2-1; D: .; DNA: TGTGCCAGCAGCCCATTCGGGTCTTTAATTTACAATGAGCAGTTCTTC; CDR3: CASSPFGSLIYNEQFF
V: TRBV18; size: .; J: TRBJ2-2; D: TRBD1; DNA: TGTGCCAGCTCACACAGGGGGCCAGCACCCGGGGAGCTGTTTTTT; CDR3: CASSHRGPAPGELFF
V: TRBV30; size: once; J: TRBJ1-2; D: TRBD1; DNA: TGTGCCTGGAGTCCCCCGGGACAGGGGATGCGTGGCTACACCTTC; CDR3: CAWSPPGQGMRGYTF